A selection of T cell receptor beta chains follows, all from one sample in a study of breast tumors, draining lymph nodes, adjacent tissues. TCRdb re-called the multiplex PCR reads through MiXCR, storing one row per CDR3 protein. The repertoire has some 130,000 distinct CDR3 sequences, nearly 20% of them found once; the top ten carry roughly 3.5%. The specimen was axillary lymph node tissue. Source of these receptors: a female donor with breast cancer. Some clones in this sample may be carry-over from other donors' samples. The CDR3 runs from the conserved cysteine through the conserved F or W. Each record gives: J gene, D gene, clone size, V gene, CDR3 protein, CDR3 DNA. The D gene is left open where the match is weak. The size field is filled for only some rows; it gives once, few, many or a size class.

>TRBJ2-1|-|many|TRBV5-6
CASSLWGDPTLYNEQFF
TGTGCCAGCAGCTTGTGGGGGGACCCCACCCTCTACAATGAGCAGTTCTTC
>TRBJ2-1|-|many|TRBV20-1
CSARSVAVHNEQFF
TGCAGTGCTAGAAGTGTAGCGGTCCACAATGAGCAGTTCTTC
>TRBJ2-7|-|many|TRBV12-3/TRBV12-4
CASKISPSSYEQYF
TGTGCCAGCAAGATTAGCCCAAGCTCCTACGAGCAGTACTTC
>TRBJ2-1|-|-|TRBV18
CASSPIRSSYNEQFF
TGTGCCAGCTCACCAATCCGGAGCTCCTACAATGAGCAGTTCTTC
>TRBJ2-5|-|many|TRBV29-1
CSVEDHVGGTQYF
TGCAGCGTTGAAGATCATGTGGGAGGGACCCAGTACTTC
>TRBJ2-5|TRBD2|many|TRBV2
CASSSLAGGPQTQYF
TGTGCCAGCAGTTCCCTAGCGGGAGGGCCTCAGACCCAGTACTTC
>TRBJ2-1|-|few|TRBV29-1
CSGFIGGVGDEQFF
TGCAGCGGGTTTATCGGGGGCGTTGGGGATGAGCAGTTCTTC
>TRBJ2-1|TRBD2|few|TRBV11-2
CASTPTMGGGYNEQFF
TGTGCCAGCACCCCAACCATGGGGGGGGGGTACAATGAGCAGTTCTTC
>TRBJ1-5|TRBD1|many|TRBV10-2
CASSESWDSYQPQHF
TGCGCCAGCAGTGAGTCTTGGGACAGTTATCAGCCCCAGCATTTT
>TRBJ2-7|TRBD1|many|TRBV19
CASSRTGQGRYEQYF
TGTGCCAGTAGCCGGACGGGACAGGGGCGGTACGAGCAGTACTTC
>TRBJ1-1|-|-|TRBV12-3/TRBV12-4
CASKAVSSTEAFF
TGTGCCAGCAAGGCCGTAAGTTCCACTGAAGCTTTCTTT
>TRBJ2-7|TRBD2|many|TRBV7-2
CASSSPLAGDYEQYF
TGTGCCAGCAGCTCTCCCCTAGCGGGGGATTACGAGCAGTACTTC
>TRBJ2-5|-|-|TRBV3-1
CASSADGGRETQYF
TGTGCCAGCAGTGCCGATGGGGGGAGAGAGACCCAGTACTTC
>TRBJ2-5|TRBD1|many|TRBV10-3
CAISRDRAETQYF
TGTGCCATCAGTAGGGACAGGGCAGAGACCCAGTACTTC
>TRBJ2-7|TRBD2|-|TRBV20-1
CSANSGTSGTYEQYF
TGCAGTGCTAACTCGGGGACTAGCGGTACCTACGAGCAGTACTTC
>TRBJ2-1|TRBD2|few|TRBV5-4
CASGGLAAQRGDEQFF
TGTGCCAGCGGGGGACTAGCGGCACAAAGAGGGGATGAGCAGTTCTTC
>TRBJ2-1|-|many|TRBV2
CASSNRIGVGEQFF
TGTGCCAGCAGCAACCGGATCGGAGTGGGTGAGCAGTTCTTC
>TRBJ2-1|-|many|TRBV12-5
CASGLSGTHEQFF
TGTGCTAGTGGCCTCTCGGGGACCCATGAGCAGTTCTTC
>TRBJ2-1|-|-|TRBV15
CATSIRNNEQFF
TGTGCCACCAGCATCAGAAACAATGAGCAGTTCTTC
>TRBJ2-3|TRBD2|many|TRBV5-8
CASSLVAGGSRDTQYF
TGTGCCAGCAGCTTGGTAGCGGGAGGGTCGAGGGATACGCAGTATTTT
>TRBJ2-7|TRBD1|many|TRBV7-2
CASNAPHRGLYEQYF
TGTGCCAGCAACGCCCCCCACAGGGGGCTCTACGAGCAGTACTTC
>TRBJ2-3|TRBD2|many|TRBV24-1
CATSAPLAGANTDTQYF
TGTGCCACCAGTGCCCCCTTAGCGGGGGCCAACACAGATACGCAGTATTTT
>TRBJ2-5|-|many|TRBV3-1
CASSRRDRETQYF
TGTGCCAGCAGCCGCCGGGATAGGGAGACCCAGTACTTC
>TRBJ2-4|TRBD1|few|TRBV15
CATSGDSKNIQYF
TGTGCCACCAGCGGGGACAGCAAAAACATTCAGTACTTC
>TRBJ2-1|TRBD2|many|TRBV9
CASSETGTSRANEQFF
TGTGCCAGCAGCGAGACCGGGACTAGCAGGGCCAATGAGCAGTTCTTC
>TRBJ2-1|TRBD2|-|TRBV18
CASSPGTSSWDEQFF
TGTGCCAGCTCACCAGGGACTAGTTCTTGGGATGAGCAGTTCTTC
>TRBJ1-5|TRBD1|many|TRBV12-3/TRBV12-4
CASSPGTGVVQPQHF
TGTGCCAGCAGCCCCGGGACAGGGGTGGTTCAGCCCCAGCATTTT
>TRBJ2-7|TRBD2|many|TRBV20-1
CSAPGGGGPHEQYF
TGCAGTGCTCCGGGGGGGGGAGGGCCTCACGAGCAGTACTTC
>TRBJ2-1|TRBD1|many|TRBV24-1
CATSEETGYNEQFF
TGTGCCACCAGTGAGGAGACAGGGTACAATGAGCAGTTCTTC
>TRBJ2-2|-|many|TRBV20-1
CSARSGAYGGELFF
TGCAGTGCTAGGAGTGGGGCGTACGGCGGGGAGCTGTTTTTT
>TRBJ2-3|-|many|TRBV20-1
CSALDTDTQYF
TGCAGTGCTCTAGACACAGATACGCAGTATTTT
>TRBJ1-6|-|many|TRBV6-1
CASSEFVGFSSPLHF
TGTGCCAGCAGTGAATTTGTAGGGTTTAGCTCACCCCTCCACTTT
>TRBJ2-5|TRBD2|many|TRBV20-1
CSARGFGGGETQYF
TGCAGTGCGAGAGGGTTCGGGGGGGGAGAGACCCAGTACTTC
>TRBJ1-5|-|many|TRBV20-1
CSARKTGGNQPQHF
TGCAGTGCTAGAAAGACAGGTGGCAATCAGCCCCAGCATTTT
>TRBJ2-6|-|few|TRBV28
CAGSDGSLGANVLTF
TGTGCCGGATCGGACGGATCACTGGGGGCCAACGTCCTGACTTTC
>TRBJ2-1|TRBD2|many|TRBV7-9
CASSQMGLAGSYEQFF
TGTGCCAGCAGCCAAATGGGACTAGCGGGATCCTATGAGCAGTTCTTC
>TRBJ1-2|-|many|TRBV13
CASSSGSGVLSGYTF
TGTGCCAGCAGCTCAGGATCTGGGGTACTCTCTGGCTACACCTTC